The clone carrying this T cell receptor (beta chain) was detected many times. Antigen: not known. The sample is drawn from a study of radiotherapy plus CTLA-4 blockade in lung cancer. Study results and caveats: Blood-borne expansion of tumor-derived TCR clones followed radiotherapy plus ipilimumab.

Enrolled patients, whose metastatic non-small-cell lung cancer was chemo-refractory, received focal radiation plus CTLA-4 blockade with ipilimumab. Sequenced by immunoSEQ multiplex PCR; TCRdb stores in-frame clones only, minus some. The sample lists 100,000 to 150,000 clones, nearly 80% occurring once. The material was peripheral blood, obtained from a patient treated with radiotherapy plus ipilimumab. The sequence was collected from a human donor with non-small cell lung cancer who had a partial response to radiotherapy plus ipilimumab.

CDR3 in amino acids: CASRELDNEQFF. The CDR3 coding sequence is TGTGCCAGCAGGGAGTTAGACAATGAGCAGTTCTTC. The chain is built from TRBV27 and TRBJ2-1, with D unresolved. Germline lookup yields CDR1 MNHEY and CDR2 SMNVEV (reference sequence). V was cut by 6 bases and J by 5 bases, with 8 bases left in between. The CDR3 has 12 amino acids.